Listed here are 10 T cell receptor beta chains from one sample, sequenced in a study of T cell responses to AZD1222 COVID-19 vaccine. Sequenced by immunoSEQ multiplex PCR; TCRdb stores in-frame clones only, minus some. The profile covers about 110,000 clones, with 88% appearing a single time and roughly 1.6% taken by the ten largest. Sequenced here: peripheral blood, sampled on day 0 of AZD1222 vaccination. These receptors all stem from an adult in good health.

The V and J genes are TRBV25-1 and TRBJ2-1; D gene uncertain. Trimming stripped 1 base from V and 15 bases from J, with 10 bases between. The CDR3 sequence is 11 residues long. CDR1 is MGHDK, CDR2 SYGVNS, per germline. In DNA, the CDR3 is TGTGCCAGCAGTGAATTAGAGGTCGTGTTCTTC. It specifies CASSELEVVFF. Full variable domain (missing parts from reference TRBV25-1 and TRBJ2-1): EADIYQTPRYLVIGTGKKITLECSQTMGHDKMYWYQQDPGMELHLIHYSYGVNSTEKGDLSSESTVSRIRTEHFPLTLESARPSHTSQYLCASSELEVVFFGPGTRLTVL.

This chain links TRBV5-4 with TRBJ1-5; D not certain. V lost 1 base, J lost 0 bases, and 14 bases lay in between. Per germline, CDR1 SGHNT and CDR2 YYREEE (reference sequence). The CDR3 spans 17 residues. Written as DNA, the CDR3 is TGTGCCAGCAGCTTGAATCCGCAGGCCACTAGCAATCAGCCCCAGCATTTT. Amino acid sequence: CASSLNPQATSNQPQHF.

This chain connects TRBV5-1 to TRBJ2-1; 12 bases map to TRBD2. The V and J ends lost 4 bases and 1 base, in that order; junction bases with no gene match: 3. The CDR3 extends over 16 amino acids. Germline values: CDR1 SGHRS, CDR2 YFSETQ. DNA of the CDR3: TGCGCCAGCAGCCCTAGCGGGGGGGCTTCCTACAATGAGCAGTTCTTC. It encodes CASSPSGGASYNEQFF.

The CDR3 spells CATSVRDRGYGYTF. CDR3 coding DNA: TGTGCCACCAGCGTCCGGGACAGGGGTTATGGCTACACCTTC. V and J are TRBV15 and TRBJ1-2; TRBD1 matches 10 bases. This CDR3 spans 14 amino acids. V dropped 5 bases and J dropped 5; count of bases not matched to a gene: 5. Germline V CDR1 and CDR2: LNHNV, YYDKDF (reference sequence).

V usage is TRBV5-8 and J usage is TRBJ2-7, with TRBD1 matching over 8 bases. V dropped 2 bases and J dropped 0; count of bases not matched to a gene: 7. Germline CDR1 SGHTS, CDR2 YDEGEE. The CDR3 runs 16 residues. CDR3 loop: CASSFEGQGFSYEQYF. CDR3 DNA: TGTGCCAGCAGCTTTGAAGGACAGGGATTCTCCTACGAGCAGTACTTC.

The rearrangement joins TRBV19 to TRBJ2-7; a weak D match, TRBD2 (6 bases). This CDR3 has 17 residues. Trimming cost V 2 bases and J 0 bases, with 17 bases left between them. Germline V gene lookup returns CDR1 LNHDA and CDR2 SQIVND (reference sequence). CDR3 loop: CASSIQTPGVGSYEQYF. CDR3 nucleotides: TGTGCCAGTAGTATACAGACTCCGGGGGTGGGCTCCTACGAGCAGTACTTC.

The rearrangement uses TRBV18 and TRBJ1-6; a possible D gene is TRBD1 (6 bases). The CDR3 runs 14 residues. Germline CDR1 KGHSH, CDR2 LQKENI. The V and J ends lost 6 bases and 9 bases respectively, with 15 bases between them. The CDR3 nucleotides read TGTGCCAGCTCTCCTCCCCCGGGGGCTTCACCCCTCCACTTT. Translation: CASSPPPGASPLHF.

This rearrangement joins TRBV5-1 to TRBJ2-3; D may match TRBD1 or TRBD2 (5 bases each). The length of the CDR3 is 15 residues. Trimming cost V 1 base and J 5 bases, with 14 bases left between them. From germline, CDR1 is SGHRS and CDR2 YFSETQ. This CDR3 reads CASSLSRDPLDTQYF. In DNA, the CDR3 is TGCGCCAGCAGCTTGTCCCGGGACCCGTTAGATACGCAGTATTTT.

V and J are TRBV5-4 and TRBJ2-7, with 7 bases aligning to TRBD2. The germline CDR1 and CDR2 sequences are SGHNT and YYREEE (reference sequence). The CDR3 length is 15 residues. The V gene end was trimmed by 0 bases and the J gene end by 4 bases; junction bases not matched to a gene: 7. The CDR3 nucleotides are TGTGCCAGCAGCTTGGTGGCTAGCGGCATGTACGAGCAGTACTTC. Translated: CASSLVASGMYEQYF. Full variable domain (missing parts from reference TRBV5-4 and TRBJ2-7): ETGVTQSPTHLIKTRGQQVTLRCSSQSGHNTVSWYQQALGQGPQFIFQYYREEENGRGNFPPRFSGLQFPNYSSELNVNALELDDSALYLCASSLVASGMYEQYFGPGTRLTVT.

The chain has TRBV27 and TRBJ1-6; 9 nucleotides line up with TRBD1. CDR1 is MNHEY, CDR2 SMNVEV, per germline (reference sequence). Germline trimming cut 9 bases from V and 8 bases from J; bases unmatched to any gene: 8. The length of the CDR3 is 14 residues. CDR3 sequence reads: CARTNRGQDSPLHF. DNA for the CDR3: TGTGCCAGGACGAACAGGGGGCAGGATTCACCCCTCCACTTT.